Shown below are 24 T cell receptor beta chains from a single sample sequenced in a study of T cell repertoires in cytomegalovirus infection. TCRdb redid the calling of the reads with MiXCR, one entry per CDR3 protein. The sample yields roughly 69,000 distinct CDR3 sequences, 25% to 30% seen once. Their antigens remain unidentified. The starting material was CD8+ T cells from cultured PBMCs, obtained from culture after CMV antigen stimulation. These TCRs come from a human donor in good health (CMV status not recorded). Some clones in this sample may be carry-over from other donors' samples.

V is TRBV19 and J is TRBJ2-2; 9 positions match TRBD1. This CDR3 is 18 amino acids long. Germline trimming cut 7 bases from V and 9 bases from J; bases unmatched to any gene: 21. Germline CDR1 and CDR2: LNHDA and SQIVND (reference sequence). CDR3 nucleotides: TGTGCCAGTACTGCTAGACCGGGACAGGGAAATGCGGGCCGGGAGCTGTTTTTT. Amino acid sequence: CASTARPGQGNAGRELFF.

The CDR3, as DNA: TGTGCCAGCAGCGAGCTCCGGGACAGAATCACAGATACGCAGTATTTT. Translated: CASSELRDRITDTQYF. This chain connects TRBV7-9 to TRBJ2-3; 7 nucleotides line up with TRBD1. Germline CDR1 reads SEHNR; CDR2 reads FQNEAQ (reference sequence). V lost 5 bases to trimming and J lost 2 bases; unmatched junction nucleotides: 10. The CDR3 consists of 16 residues.

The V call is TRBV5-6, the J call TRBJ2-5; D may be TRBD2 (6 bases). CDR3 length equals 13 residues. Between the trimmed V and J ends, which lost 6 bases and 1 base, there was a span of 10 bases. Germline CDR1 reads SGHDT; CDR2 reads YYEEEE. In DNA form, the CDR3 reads TGTGCCAGCACCTTCGGGGGCCAAGAGACCCAGTACTTC. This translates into CASTFGGQETQYF.

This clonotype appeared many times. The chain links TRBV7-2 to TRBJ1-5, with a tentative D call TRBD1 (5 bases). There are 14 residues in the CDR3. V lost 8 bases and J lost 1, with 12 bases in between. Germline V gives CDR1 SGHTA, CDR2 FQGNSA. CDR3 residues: CASSTDLSNQPQHF. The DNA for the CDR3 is TGTGCCAGCTCGACAGATTTAAGCAATCAGCCCCAGCATTTT.

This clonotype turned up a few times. The CDR3 DNA follows: TGTGCCAGCAGCCCAACCCAGGGGGCGGCCAAAAACATTCAGTACTTC. Its protein is CASSPTQGAAKNIQYF. The genes are TRBV7-9 and TRBJ2-4; 8 nucleotides agree with TRBD1. Germline values: CDR1 SEHNR, CDR2 FQNEAQ (reference sequence). The CDR3 is 16 residues long. V shed 5 bases and J 1 base; nucleotides not matched to a gene: 7.

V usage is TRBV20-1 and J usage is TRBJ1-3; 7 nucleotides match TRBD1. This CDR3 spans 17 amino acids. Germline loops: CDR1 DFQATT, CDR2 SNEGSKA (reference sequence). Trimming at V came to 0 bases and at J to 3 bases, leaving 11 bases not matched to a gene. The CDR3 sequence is CSARDQGVRSVGNTIYF. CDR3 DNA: TGCAGTGCTAGAGATCAGGGGGTGCGTTCAGTTGGAAACACCATATATTTT.

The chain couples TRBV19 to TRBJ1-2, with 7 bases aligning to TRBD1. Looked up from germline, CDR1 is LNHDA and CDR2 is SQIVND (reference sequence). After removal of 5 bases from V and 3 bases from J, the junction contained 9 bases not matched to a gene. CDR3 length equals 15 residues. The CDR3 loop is CASSPLDRLDYGYTF. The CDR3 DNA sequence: TGTGCCAGTAGTCCTCTGGACAGGTTAGACTATGGCTACACCTTC.

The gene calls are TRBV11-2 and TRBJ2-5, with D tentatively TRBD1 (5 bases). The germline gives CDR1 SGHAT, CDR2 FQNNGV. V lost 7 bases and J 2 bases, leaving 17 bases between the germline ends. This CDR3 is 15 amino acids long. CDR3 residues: CASTTPRRGQETQYF. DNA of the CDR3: TGTGCCAGCACCACCCCGCGAAGGGGACAAGAGACCCAGTACTTC.

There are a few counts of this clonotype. CDR3 bases: TGTGCCAGCAGCTTTTATCTGACTAGCGGGGACACCGGGGAGCTGTTTTTT. Protein sequence: CASSFYLTSGDTGELFF. This chain uses TRBV11-2 with TRBJ2-2; 11 nucleotides agree with TRBD2. The CDR3 runs 17 residues. The V segment lost 3 bases and the J segment 3 bases; nucleotides outside the gene matches: 6. CDR1 is SGHAT, CDR2 FQNNGV, per germline.

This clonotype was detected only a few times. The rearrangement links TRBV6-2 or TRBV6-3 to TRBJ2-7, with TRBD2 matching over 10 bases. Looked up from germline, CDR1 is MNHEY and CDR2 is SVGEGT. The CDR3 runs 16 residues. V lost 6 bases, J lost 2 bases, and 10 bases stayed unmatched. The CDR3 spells CASRDASTSGAYEQYF. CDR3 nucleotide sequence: TGTGCCAGCAGGGACGCGAGCACTAGCGGGGCCTACGAGCAGTACTTC.

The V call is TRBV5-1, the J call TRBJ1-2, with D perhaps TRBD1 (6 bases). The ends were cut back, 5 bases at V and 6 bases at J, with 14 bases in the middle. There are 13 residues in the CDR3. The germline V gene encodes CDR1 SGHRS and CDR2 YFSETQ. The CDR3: CASRDGQSDGYTF. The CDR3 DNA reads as TGCGCCAGCAGGGACGGACAGTCAGATGGCTACACCTTC.

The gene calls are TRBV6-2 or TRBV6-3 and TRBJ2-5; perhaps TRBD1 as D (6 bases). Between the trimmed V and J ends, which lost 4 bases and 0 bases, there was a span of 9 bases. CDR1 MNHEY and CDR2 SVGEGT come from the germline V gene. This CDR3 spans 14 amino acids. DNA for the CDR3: TGTGCCAGCAGTTTCACAGGGTACCAAGAGACCCAGTACTTC. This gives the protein CASSFTGYQETQYF.

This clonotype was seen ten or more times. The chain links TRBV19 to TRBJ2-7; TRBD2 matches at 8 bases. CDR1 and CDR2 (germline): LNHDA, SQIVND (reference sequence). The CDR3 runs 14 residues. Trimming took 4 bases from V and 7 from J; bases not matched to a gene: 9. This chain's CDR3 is CASSSQRGIREQYF. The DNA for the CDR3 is TGTGCCAGTAGTAGCCAGCGGGGGATCAGAGAGCAGTACTTC.

The CDR3 DNA reads as TGCAGTGGCACCGGGACACGCGAACAGGGCACCGGGGAGCTGTTTTTT. It codes for CSGTGTREQGTGELFF. The genes are TRBV20-1 and TRBJ2-2, with a tentative D call TRBD1 (6 bases). Germline CDR1 DFQATT, CDR2 SNEGSKA (reference sequence). The CDR3 has 16 residues. The V end was cut by 7 bases, the J end by 4 bases, with 22 bases between.

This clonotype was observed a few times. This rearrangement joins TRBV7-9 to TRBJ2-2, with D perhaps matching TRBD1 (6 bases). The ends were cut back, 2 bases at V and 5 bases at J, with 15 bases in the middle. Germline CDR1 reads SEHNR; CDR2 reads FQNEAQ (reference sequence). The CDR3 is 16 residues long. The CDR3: CASSLLGAVTTGELFF. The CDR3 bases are TGTGCCAGCAGCTTATTGGGGGCGGTGACTACCGGGGAGCTGTTTTTT.

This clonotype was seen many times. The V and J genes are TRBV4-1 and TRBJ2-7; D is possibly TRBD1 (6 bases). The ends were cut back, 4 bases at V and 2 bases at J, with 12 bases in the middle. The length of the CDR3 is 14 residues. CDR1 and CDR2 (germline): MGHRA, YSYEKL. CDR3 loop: CASSLGDRPYEQYF. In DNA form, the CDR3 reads TGCGCCAGCAGCCTTGGCGACAGGCCCTACGAGCAGTACTTC.

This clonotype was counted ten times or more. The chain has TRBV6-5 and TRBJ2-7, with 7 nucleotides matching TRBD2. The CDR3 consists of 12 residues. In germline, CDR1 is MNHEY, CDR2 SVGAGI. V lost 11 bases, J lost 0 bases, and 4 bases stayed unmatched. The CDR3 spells CAGGEPSYEQYF. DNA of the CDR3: TGTGCCGGGGGGGAGCCCTCCTACGAGCAGTACTTC.

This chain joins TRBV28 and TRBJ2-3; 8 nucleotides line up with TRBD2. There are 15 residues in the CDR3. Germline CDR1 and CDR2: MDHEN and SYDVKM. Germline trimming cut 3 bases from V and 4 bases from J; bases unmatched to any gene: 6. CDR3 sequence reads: CASSLERGPPDTQYF. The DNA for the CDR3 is TGTGCCAGCAGTTTGGAGCGGGGGCCCCCAGATACGCAGTATTTT.

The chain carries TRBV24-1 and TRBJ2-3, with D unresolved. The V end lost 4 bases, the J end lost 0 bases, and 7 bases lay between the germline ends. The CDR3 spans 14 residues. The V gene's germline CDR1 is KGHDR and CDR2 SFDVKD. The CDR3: CATSDQGSTDTQYF. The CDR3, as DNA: TGTGCCACCAGTGACCAAGGGAGCACAGATACGCAGTATTTT.

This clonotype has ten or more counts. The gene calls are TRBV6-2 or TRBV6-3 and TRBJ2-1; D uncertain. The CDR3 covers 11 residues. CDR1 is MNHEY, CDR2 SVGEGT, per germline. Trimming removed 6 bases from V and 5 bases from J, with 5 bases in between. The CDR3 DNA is TGTGCCAGCAGCCCAAACAATGAGCAGTTCTTC. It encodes CASSPNNEQFF.

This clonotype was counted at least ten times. CDR3 nucleotide sequence: TGCGCCAGCAGCCAAGATCTTGCAGCCCTAATAGATCCCGAGCAGTTCTTC. It is translated as CASSQDLAALIDPEQFF. The rearrangement links TRBV4-1 to TRBJ2-1, with D uncertain. V was clipped by 0 bases and J by 10 bases, with 22 bases between them. Germline assignment: CDR1 MGHRA and CDR2 YSYEKL. The CDR3 sequence is 17 residues long.

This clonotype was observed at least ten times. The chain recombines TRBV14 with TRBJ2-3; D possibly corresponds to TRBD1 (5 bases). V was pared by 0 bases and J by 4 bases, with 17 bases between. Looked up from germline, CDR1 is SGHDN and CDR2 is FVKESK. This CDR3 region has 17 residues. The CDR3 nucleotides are TGTGCCAGCAGCCAAGATGTGCTTCGGTGGGGCGCAGATACGCAGTATTTT. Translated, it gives CASSQDVLRWGADTQYF.

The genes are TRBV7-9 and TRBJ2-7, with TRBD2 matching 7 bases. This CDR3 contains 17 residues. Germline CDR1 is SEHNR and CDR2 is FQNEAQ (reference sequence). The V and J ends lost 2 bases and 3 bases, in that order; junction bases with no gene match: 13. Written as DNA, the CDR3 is TGTGCCAGCAGCTTATTATCGGGACCGGGAGGCGGCTACGAGCAGTACTTC. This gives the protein CASSLLSGPGGGYEQYF.

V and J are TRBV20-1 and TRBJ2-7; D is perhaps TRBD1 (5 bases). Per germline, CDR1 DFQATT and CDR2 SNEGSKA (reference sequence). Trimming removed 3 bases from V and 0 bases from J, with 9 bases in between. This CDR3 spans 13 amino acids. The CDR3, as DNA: TGCAGTGCTAGTCGACAGAACTCCTACGAGCAGTACTTC. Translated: CSASRQNSYEQYF.